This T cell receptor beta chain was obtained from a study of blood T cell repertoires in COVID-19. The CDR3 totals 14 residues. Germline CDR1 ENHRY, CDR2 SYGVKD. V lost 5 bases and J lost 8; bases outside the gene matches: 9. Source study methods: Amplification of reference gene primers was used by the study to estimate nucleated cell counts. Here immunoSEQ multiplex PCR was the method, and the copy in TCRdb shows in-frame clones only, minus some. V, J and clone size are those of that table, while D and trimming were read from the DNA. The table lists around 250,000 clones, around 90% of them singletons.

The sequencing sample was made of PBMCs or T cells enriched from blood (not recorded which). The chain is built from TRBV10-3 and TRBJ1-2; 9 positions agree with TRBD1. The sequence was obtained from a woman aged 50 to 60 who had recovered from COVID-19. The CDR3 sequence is CAISSTGGPAGYTF. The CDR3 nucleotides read TGTGCCATCAGTAGTACAGGGGGCCCGGCAGGCTACACCTTC.